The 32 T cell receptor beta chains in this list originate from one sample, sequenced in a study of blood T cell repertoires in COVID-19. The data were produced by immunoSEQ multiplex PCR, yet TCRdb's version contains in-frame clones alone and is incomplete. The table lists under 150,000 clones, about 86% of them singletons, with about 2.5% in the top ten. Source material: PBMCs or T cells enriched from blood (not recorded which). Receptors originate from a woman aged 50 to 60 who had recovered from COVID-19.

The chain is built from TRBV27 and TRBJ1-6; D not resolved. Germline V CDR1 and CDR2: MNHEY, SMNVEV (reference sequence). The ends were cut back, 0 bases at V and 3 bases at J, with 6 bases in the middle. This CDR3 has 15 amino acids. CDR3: CASSLSADYNSPLHF. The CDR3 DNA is TGTGCCAGCAGTTTATCGGCGGACTATAATTCACCCCTCCACTTT.

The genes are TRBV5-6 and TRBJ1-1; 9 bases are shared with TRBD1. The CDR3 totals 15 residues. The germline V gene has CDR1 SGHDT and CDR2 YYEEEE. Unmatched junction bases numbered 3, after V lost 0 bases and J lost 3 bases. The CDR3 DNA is TGTGCCAGCAGCTTGGTTTGGGACAGGGACACTGAAGCTTTCTTT. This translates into CASSLVWDRDTEAFF.

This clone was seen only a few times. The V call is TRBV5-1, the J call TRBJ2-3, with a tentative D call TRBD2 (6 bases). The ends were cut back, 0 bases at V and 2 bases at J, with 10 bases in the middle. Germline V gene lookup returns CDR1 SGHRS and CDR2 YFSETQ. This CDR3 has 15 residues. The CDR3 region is CASSLGGVPTDTQYF. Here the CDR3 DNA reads TGCGCCAGCAGCTTGGGGGGGGTACCCACAGATACGCAGTATTTT. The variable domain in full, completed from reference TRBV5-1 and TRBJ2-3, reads KAGVTQTPRYLIKTRGQQVTLSCSPISGHRSVSWYQQTPGQGLQFLFEYFSETQRNKGNFPGRFSGRQFSNSRSEMNVSTLELGDSALYLCASSLGGVPTDTQYFGPGTRLTVL.

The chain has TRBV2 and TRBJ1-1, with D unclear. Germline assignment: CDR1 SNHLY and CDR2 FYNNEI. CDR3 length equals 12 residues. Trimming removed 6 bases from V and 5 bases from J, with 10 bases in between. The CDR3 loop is CASRSLFTEAFF. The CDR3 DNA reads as TGTGCCAGCAGGAGTCTATTTACTGAAGCTTTCTTT.

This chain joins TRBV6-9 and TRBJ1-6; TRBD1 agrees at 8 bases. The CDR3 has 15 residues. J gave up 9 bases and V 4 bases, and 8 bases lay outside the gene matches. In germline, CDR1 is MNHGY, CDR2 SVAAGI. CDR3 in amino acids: CASSFQDRDSSPLHF. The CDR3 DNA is TGTGCCAGCAGTTTCCAGGACAGGGATAGTTCACCCCTCCACTTT.

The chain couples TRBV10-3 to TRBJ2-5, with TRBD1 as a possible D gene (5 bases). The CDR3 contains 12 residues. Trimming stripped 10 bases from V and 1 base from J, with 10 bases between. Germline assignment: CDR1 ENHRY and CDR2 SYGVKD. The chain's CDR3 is CASGQAQETQYF. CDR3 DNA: TGTGCCAGCGGACAAGCCCAAGAGACCCAGTACTTC.

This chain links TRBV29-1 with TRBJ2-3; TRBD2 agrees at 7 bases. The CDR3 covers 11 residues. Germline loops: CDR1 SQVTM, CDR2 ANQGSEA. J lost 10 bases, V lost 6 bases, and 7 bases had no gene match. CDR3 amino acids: CSVGTAGAQYF. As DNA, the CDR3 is TGCAGCGTCGGGACCGCGGGGGCGCAGTATTTT.

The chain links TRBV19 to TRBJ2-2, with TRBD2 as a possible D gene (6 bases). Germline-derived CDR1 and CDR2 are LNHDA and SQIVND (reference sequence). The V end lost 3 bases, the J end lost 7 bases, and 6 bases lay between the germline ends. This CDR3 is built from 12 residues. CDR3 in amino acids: CASSMGLGELFF. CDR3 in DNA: TGTGCCAGTAGTATGGGACTCGGGGAGCTGTTTTTT. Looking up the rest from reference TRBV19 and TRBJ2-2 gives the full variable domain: DGGITQSPKYLFRKEGQNVTLSCEQNLNHDAMYWYRQDPGQGLRLIYYSQIVNDFQKGDIAEGYSVSREKKESFPLTVTSAQKNPTAFYLCASSMGLGELFFGEGSRLTVL.

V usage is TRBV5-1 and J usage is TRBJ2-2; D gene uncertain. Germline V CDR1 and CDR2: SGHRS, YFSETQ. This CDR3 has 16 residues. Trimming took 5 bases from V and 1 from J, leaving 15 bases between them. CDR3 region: CASRLMERGNTGELFF. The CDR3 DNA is TGCGCCAGCAGATTGATGGAGCGCGGGAACACCGGGGAGCTGTTTTTT.

The CDR3 DNA follows: TGTGCCAGCAGTTACTCGAGAACAGGGGAGAAAGAGACCCAGTACTTC. Amino acids: CASSYSRTGEKETQYF. The chain recombines TRBV6-5 with TRBJ2-5, with 7 nucleotides matching TRBD1. Germline CDR1 MNHEY, CDR2 SVGAGI. With V trimmed by 0 bases and J by 3 bases, 7 bases remained unmatched. This CDR3 has 16 amino acids.

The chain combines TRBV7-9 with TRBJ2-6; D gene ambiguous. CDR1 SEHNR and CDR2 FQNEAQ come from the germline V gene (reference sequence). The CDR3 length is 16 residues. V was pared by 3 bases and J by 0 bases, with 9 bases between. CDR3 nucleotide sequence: TGTGCCAGCAGCTTGAAACAACCCTCTGGGGCCAACGTCCTGACTTTC. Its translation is CASSLKQPSGANVLTF.

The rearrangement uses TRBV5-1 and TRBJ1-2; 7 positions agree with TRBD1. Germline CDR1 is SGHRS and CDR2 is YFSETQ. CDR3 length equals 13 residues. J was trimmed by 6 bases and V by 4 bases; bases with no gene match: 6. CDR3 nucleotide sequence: TGCGCCAGCAGCCAAGGGGGCGCCGATGGCTACACCTTC. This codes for CASSQGGADGYTF. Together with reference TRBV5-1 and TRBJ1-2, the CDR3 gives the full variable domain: KAGVTQTPRYLIKTRGQQVTLSCSPISGHRSVSWYQQTPGQGLQFLFEYFSETQRNKGNFPGRFSGRQFSNSRSEMNVSTLELGDSALYLCASSQGGADGYTFGSGTRLTVV.

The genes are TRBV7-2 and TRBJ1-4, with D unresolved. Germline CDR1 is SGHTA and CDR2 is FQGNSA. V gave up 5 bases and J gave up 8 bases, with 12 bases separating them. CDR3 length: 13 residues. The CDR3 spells CASSTDRGEKLFF. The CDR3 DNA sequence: TGTGCCAGCAGCACTGACCGCGGAGAAAAACTGTTTTTT.

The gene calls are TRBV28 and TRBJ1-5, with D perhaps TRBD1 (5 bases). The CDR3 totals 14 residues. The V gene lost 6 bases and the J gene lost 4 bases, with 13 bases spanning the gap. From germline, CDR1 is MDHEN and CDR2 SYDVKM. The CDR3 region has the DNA TGTGCCAGCAGCCAATTCCGGGGGAATCAGCCCCAGCATTTT. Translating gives CASSQFRGNQPQHF.

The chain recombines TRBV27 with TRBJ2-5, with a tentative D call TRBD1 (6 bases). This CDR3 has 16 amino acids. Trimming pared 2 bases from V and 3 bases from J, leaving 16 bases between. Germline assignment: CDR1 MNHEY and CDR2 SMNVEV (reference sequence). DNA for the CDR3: TGTGCCAGCAGTTTAATGGGGGACACAACTGAAGAGACCCAGTACTTC. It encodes CASSLMGDTTEETQYF.

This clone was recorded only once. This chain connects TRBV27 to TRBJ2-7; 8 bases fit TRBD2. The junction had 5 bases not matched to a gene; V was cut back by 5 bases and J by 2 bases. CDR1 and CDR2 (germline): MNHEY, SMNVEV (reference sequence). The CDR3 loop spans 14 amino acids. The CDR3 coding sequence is TGTGCCAGCAGTCGGGGGGGGTACGCCTACGAGCAGTACTTC. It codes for CASSRGGYAYEQYF.

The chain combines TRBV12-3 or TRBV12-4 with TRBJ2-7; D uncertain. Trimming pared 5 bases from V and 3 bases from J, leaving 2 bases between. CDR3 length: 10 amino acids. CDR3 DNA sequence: TGTGCCAGCAGTCTCTACGAGCAGTACTTC. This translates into CASSLYEQYF.

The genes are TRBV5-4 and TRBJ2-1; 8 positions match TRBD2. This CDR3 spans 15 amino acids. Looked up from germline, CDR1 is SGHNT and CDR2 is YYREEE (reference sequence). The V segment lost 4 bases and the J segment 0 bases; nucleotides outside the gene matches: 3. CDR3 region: CASSPGGVSYNEQFF. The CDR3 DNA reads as TGTGCCAGCAGCCCCGGGGGGGTCTCCTACAATGAGCAGTTCTTC.

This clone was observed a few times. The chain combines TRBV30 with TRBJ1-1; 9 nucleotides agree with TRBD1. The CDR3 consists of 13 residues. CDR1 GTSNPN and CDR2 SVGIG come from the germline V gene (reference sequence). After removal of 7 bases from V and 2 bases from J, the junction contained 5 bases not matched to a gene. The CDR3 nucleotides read TGTGCCTTGGGACAGGGAACCAACACTGAAGCTTTCTTT. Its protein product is CALGQGTNTEAFF.

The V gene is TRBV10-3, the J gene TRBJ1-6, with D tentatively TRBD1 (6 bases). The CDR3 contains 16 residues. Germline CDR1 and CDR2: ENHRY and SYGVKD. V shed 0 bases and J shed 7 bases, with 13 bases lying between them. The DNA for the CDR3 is TGTGCCATCAGTGAGTCGAGACAGGCGGCAAATTCACCCCTCCACTTT. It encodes CAISESRQAANSPLHF.

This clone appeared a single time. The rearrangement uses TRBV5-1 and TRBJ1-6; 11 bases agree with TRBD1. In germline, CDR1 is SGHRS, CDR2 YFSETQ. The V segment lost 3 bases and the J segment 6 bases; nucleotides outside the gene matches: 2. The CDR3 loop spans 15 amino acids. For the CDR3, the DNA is TGCGCCAGCAGCTCAGGGACAGGGGGTAATTCACCCCTCCACTTT. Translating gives CASSSGTGGNSPLHF.

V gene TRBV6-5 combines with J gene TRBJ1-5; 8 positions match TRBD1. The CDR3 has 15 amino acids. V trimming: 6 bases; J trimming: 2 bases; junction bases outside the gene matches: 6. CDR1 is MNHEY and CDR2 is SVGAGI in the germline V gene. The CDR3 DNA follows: TGTGCCAGCAGGGGAAAGACAGGGGGCAATCAGCCCCAGCATTTT. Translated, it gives CASRGKTGGNQPQHF.

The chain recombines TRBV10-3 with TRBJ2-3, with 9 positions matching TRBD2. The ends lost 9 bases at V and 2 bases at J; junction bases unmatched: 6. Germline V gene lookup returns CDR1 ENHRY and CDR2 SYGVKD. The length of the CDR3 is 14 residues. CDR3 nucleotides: TGTGCCATTAGAGCGGGGGGAGACACAGATACGCAGTATTTT. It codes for CAIRAGGDTDTQYF.

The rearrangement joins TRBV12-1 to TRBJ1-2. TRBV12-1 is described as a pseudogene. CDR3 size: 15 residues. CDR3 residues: CASSVVAGRLVGYTF. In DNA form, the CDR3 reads TGTGCCAGCAGCGTTGTGGCGGGACGCCTGGTGGGCTACACCTTC.

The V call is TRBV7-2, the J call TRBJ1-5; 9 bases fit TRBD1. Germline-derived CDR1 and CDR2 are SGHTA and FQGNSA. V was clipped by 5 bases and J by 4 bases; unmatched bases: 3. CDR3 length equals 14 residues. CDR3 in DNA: TGTGCCAGCAGCCCCGGACAGGGGAATCAGCCCCAGCATTTT. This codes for CASSPGQGNQPQHF.

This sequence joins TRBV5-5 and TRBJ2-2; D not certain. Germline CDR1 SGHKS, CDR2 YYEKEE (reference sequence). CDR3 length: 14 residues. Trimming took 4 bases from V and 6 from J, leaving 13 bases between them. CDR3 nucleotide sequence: TGTGCCAGCAGCCGGAGTATACTACCCGGGGAGCTGTTTTTT. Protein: CASSRSILPGELFF.

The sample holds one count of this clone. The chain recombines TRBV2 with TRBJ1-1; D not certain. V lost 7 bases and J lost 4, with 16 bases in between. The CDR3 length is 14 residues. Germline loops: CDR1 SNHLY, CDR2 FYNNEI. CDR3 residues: CASKSGPEGTEAFF. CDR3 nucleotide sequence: TGTGCCAGCAAGTCCGGGCCCGAGGGCACTGAAGCTTTCTTT. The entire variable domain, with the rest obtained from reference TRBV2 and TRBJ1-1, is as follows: EPEVTQTPSHQVTQMGQEVILRCVPISNHLYFYWYRQILGQKVEFLVSFYNNEISEKSEIFDDQFSVERPDGSNFTLKIRSTKLEDSAMYFCASKSGPEGTEAFFGQGTRLTVV.

CDR3 nucleotide sequence: TGTGCCAGCAGCTTATATATAGGGGGGGGCGGGACTGAAGCTTTCTTT. Protein sequence: CASSLYIGGGGTEAFF. V is TRBV7-2 and J is TRBJ1-1; possible D gene TRBD1, 6 bases. This CDR3 has 16 residues. Germline loops: CDR1 SGHTA, CDR2 FQGNSA. The V and J ends lost 2 bases and 5 bases respectively, with 18 bases between them.

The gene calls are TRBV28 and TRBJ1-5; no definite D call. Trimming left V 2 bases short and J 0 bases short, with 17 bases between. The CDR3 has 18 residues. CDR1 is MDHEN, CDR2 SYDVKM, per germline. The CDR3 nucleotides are TGTGCCAGCAGTTTACCCGGATATCGAGGGCTTAGCAATCAGCCCCAGCATTTT. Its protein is CASSLPGYRGLSNQPQHF.

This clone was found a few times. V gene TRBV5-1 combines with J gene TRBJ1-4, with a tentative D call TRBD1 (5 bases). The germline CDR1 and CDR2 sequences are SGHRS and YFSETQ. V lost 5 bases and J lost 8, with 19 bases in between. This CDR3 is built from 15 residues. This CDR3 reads CASSSDITVGEKLFF. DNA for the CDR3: TGCGCCAGCAGTTCGGACATTACGGTTGGCGAAAAACTGTTTTTT.

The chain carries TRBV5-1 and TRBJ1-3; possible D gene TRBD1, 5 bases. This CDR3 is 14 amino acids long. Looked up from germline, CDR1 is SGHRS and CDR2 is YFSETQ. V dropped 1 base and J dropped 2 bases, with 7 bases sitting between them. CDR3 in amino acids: CASSLIGAGNTIYF. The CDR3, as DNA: TGCGCCAGCAGCTTGATAGGGGCTGGAAACACCATATATTTT.

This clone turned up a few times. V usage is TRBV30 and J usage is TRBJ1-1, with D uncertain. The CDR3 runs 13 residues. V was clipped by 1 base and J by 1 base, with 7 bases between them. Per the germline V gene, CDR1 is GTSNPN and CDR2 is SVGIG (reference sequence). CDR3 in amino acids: CAWSDGANTEAFF. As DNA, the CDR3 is TGTGCCTGGAGTGACGGAGCGAACACTGAAGCTTTCTTT.